A selection of T cell receptor beta chains follows, all from one sample in a study of blood T cell repertoires in COVID-19. Only in-frame clones appear in the TCRdb table, and some are missing; sequencing was by immunoSEQ multiplex PCR. Here the sample spans some 150,000 clones, approximately 80% being singletons. What was sequenced was peripheral blood. The receptor set was obtained from a human donor in a cohort sampled during active COVID-19. Each CDR3 is given with its conserved first and last residue. A D gene is named only where the DNA matches it firmly. Clone size, where shown, is once, few, many, or a class for clones that have expanded.

v_gene	j_gene	abundance	d_gene	CDR3nt	CDR3aa
TRBV28	TRBJ2-7	-	-	TGTGCCAGCAGTCTGGGGCAGGTTAGCTCCTACGAGCAGTACTTC	CASSLGQVSSYEQYF
TRBV19	TRBJ2-3	-	-	TGTGCCAGTAGTATAGATATAACAGATACGCAGTATTTT	CASSIDITDTQYF
TRBV29-1	TRBJ2-7	-	-	TGCAGCGTTGTTTTGTTGGGAGGAGACGAGCAGTACTTC	CSVVLLGGDEQYF
TRBV10-3	TRBJ1-6	-	-	TGTGCCATCTCTACAGGGATCAATCATAATTCACCCCTCCACTTT	CAISTGINHNSPLHF
TRBV7-3	TRBJ2-5	few	TRBD2	TGTGCCAGCAGCTTCAACAGCGGGGGCGAAGAGACCCAGTACTTC	CASSFNSGGEETQYF
TRBV21-1	TRBJ1-6	-	-	TGTGCCAGCAGCAACTTGACCGGCCTCAGGCTGAATTCACCCCTCCACTTT	CASSNLTGLRLNSPLHF
TRBV3-1/TRBV3-2	TRBJ2-1	-	-	TGTGCCAGCAGCCCCCTCTTCAATGAGCAGTTCTTC	CASSPLFNEQFF
TRBV19	TRBJ1-5	once	-	TGTGCCAGTAGTATATTGGGGGAGGGGGGGGCTGTGTTTCGTCAGCCCCAGCATTTT	CASSILGEGGAVFRQPQHF
TRBV9	TRBJ2-3	-	TRBD2	TGTGCCAGCAGCGTAGGGGCTAGCGGGAGCAGAACAGATACGCAGTATTTT	CASSVGASGSRTDTQYF
TRBV6-1	TRBJ2-5	-	TRBD2	TGTGCCAGCAGTGAAGCGCCCCCGGGACTAGCGGGGCAAGAGACCCAGTACTTC	CASSEAPPGLAGQETQYF
TRBV4-1	TRBJ1-2	many	-	TGCGCCAGCAGCCAAGAATCAAAGGGGTCTGCCTATGGCTACACCTTC	CASSQESKGSAYGYTF
TRBV19	TRBJ2-3	once	-	TGTGCCAGTACCTTTGAGGGTGATACGCAGTATTTT	CASTFEGDTQYF
TRBV28	TRBJ2-3	-	-	TGTGCCAGCAGTTTGCAGCGTAGAGGAGATACGCAGTATTTT	CASSLQRRGDTQYF
TRBV9	TRBJ2-7	-	-	TGTGCCAGCAGCGCGGACTGGTCCGACGAGCAGTACTTC	CASSADWSDEQYF
TRBV27	TRBJ2-4	-	-	TGTGCCAGCAGTTCCCGAAACAGGGCATCGGCCAAAAACATTCAGTACTTC	CASSSRNRASAKNIQYF
TRBV3-1/TRBV3-2	TRBJ1-6	-	-	TGTGCCAGCAGCCAAGGTCGGCAGGGGCATTCACCCCTCCACTTT	CASSQGRQGHSPLHF
TRBV6-5	TRBJ1-1	-	TRBD1	TGTGCCAGCAGCCGAAGGGACAGGGACACTGAAGCTTTCTTT	CASSRRDRDTEAFF
TRBV13	TRBJ2-2	-	TRBD2	TGTGCCAGCAGCCCGCAGACTAGCGGGGGGGCGAACACCGGGGAGCTGTTTTTT	CASSPQTSGGANTGELFF
TRBV4-1	TRBJ1-5	-	TRBD1	TGCGCCAGCAGCCCCGCCACAGGGGGGAATAGCAATCAGCCCCAGCATTTT	CASSPATGGNSNQPQHF
TRBV5-5	TRBJ2-2	-	-	TGTGCCAGCAGCCCACGAGGAGGGACGGGCGGGGAGCTGTTTTTT	CASSPRGGTGGELFF
TRBV29-1	TRBJ2-7	-	TRBD2	TGCAGCGTTTTAGGAGGGGAGGGCAGCTACGAGCAGTACTTC	CSVLGGEGSYEQYF
TRBV4-1	TRBJ2-7	-	TRBD2	TGCGCCAGCAGCCGAGCGGGGACCTACGAGCAGTACTTC	CASSRAGTYEQYF
TRBV7-9	TRBJ2-1	-	TRBD2	TGTGCCAGCAGCTTAGTACTAGCGGGGGGTATCGATGAGCAGTTCTTC	CASSLVLAGGIDEQFF
TRBV11-3	TRBJ1-1	-	TRBD1	TGTGCCAGCAGCTTAGGGGGACAGGGCCTTGACACTGAAGCTTTCTTT	CASSLGGQGLDTEAFF
TRBV5-1	TRBJ2-3	-	-	TGCGCCAGCAGCTTTAGCGGCCTAAGCACAGATACGCAGTATTTT	CASSFSGLSTDTQYF
TRBV28	TRBJ2-3	-	TRBD2	TGTGCCAGCAGTTTCAGCGGGGTTCGCACAGATACACAGTATTTT	CASSFSGVRTDTQYF
TRBV7-8	TRBJ2-5	-	-	TGTGCCAGCAGCTTAGGGAGGGGGCTAGGGTACCAAGAGACCCAGTACTTC	CASSLGRGLGYQETQYF
TRBV2	TRBJ2-2	-	-	TGTGCGGTGGGGAGTTGGGACACCGGGGAGCTGTTTTTT	CAVGSWDTGELFF
TRBV2	TRBJ1-1	-	-	TGTGCCAGCAGTGAAAGTTTAAGTCCGGGGACTGAAGCTTTCTTT	CASSESLSPGTEAFF
TRBV27	TRBJ2-7	-	-	TGTGCCAGCAGTTTATCCGGTTCCTACGAGCAGTACTTC	CASSLSGSYEQYF
TRBV28	TRBJ2-3	-	-	TGTGCCAGCAGTGTGGAGGGTTACACAGATACGCAGTATTTT	CASSVEGYTDTQYF
TRBV4-2	TRBJ1-5	-	-	TGTGCCAGCAGCCTCGGACATAGCAATCAGCCCCAGCATTTT	CASSLGHSNQPQHF